These 5 T cell receptor beta chains were sequenced from one sample in a study of blood T cell repertoires in COVID-19. Generated by immunoSEQ multiplex PCR, the TCRdb table keeps only in-frame clones and is missing some. Among under 250,000 clones, about 85% were seen once, and the ten largest hold roughly 0.7%. The specimen was peripheral blood. The receptor set was obtained from a man aged 40-50 years with acute or convalescent COVID-19.

This clone was observed once. The rearrangement uses TRBV3-1 (or the pseudogene TRBV3-2) and TRBJ2-2; D is unclear. The germline CDR1 and CDR2 sequences are LGHDT and YNNKEL (reference sequence). With 2 bases removed from V and 7 bases from J, the gap between germline ends came to 5 bases. This CDR3 contains 12 residues. This CDR3 is CASSQHGGELFF. The CDR3 DNA follows: TGTGCCAGCAGCCAACACGGCGGGGAGCTGTTTTTT.

The rearrangement links TRBV9 to TRBJ2-7; 10 bases line up with TRBD2. Germline CDR1 reads SGDLS; CDR2 reads YYNGEE. V gave up 4 bases and J gave up 4 bases; unmatched junction bases: 2. The CDR3 is 13 residues long. CDR3: CASSTGLAYEQYF. In DNA, the CDR3 is TGTGCCAGCAGCACGGGACTAGCGTACGAGCAGTACTTC.

V gene TRBV19 combines with J gene TRBJ1-4; a possible D gene is TRBD1 (5 bases). The germline CDR1 and CDR2 sequences are LNHDA and SQIVND (reference sequence). The ends were cut back, 6 bases at V and 0 bases at J, with 11 bases in the middle. The CDR3 is 15 amino acids. The CDR3 DNA is TGTGCCAGTAGCCTTCTGACAGCAACTAATGAAAAACTGTTTTTT. It encodes CASSLLTATNEKLFF.

The chain joins TRBV2 to TRBJ1-1; no reliable D call. CDR1 and CDR2 from the germline V gene are SNHLY and FYNNEI. V was clipped by 4 bases and J by 3 bases, with 12 bases between them. This CDR3 comprises 14 residues. In nucleotides, the CDR3 is TGTGCCAGCAGTGGGGCCAGCCGAGACACTGAAGCTTTCTTT. Residues: CASSGASRDTEAFF.

This clone was found a few times. This chain connects TRBV12-3 or TRBV12-4 to TRBJ1-2; D remains unclear. Trimming took 3 bases from V and 8 from J, leaving 10 bases between them. This CDR3 has 12 amino acids. In DNA form, the CDR3 reads TGTGCCAGCAGTTTTGAATGGGCAGGCTACACCTTC. It is translated as CASSFEWAGYTF.